The T cell receptor (beta chain) under discussion was sequenced for a study of regulatory T cells in long-lasting Graves disease. The time point: newly diagnosed GD, antithyroid drugs for less than 3 months. With RNA extracted from PBMCs as input, the TCR library was made. To make TCR beta libraries, researchers used iRepertoire HTBI primers and Arm-PCR of CDR3 regions. TCRdb analysed the multiplex PCR reads with MiXCR anew, one entry per CDR3 protein. Among under 500,000 distinct CDR3 sequences listed, 15% to 20% were seen once. These data were also reused for a study on T cells in Graves' hyperthyroidism and ophthalmopathy. According to that study: A 13 V-J model separated ophthalmopathy from stable hyperthyroidism.

Sample: peripheral blood mononuclear cells (PBMCs), taken at new diagnosis, from a patient treated with antithyroid drugs. The TCR comes from a woman aged 25 to 45 with Graves disease.

The CDR3 DNA reads TGTGCCAGCTCACACCTGAGGGACCGGACCACAGATACGCAGTATTTT. Translation gives CASSHLRDRTTDTQYF. V is TRBV18 and J is TRBJ2-3; D might be TRBD1 or TRBD2, each matching 5 bases. The V and J ends lost 4 bases and 2 bases respectively, with 16 bases between them. The germline V gene encodes CDR1 KGHSH and CDR2 LQKENI. The CDR3 is 16 amino acids. Using reference TRBV18 and TRBJ2-3 for the parts outside the CDR3, the full variable domain is NAGVMQNPRHLVRRRGQEARLRCSPMKGHSHVYWYRQLPEEGLKFMVYLQKENIIDESGMPKERFSAEFPKEGPSILRIQQVVRGDSAAYFCASSHLRDRTTDTQYFGPGTRLTVL.